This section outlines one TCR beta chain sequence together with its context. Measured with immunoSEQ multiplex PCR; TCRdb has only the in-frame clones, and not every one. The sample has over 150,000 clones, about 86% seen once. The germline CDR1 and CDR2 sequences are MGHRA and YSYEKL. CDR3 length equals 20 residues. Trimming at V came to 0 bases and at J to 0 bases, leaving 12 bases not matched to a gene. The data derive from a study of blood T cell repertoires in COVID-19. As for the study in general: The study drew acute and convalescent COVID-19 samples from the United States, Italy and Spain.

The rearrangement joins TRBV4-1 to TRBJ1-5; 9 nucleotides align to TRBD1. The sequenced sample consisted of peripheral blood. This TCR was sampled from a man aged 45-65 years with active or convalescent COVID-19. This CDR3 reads CASSQDSTLGQGYSNQPQHF. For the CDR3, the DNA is TGCGCCAGCAGCCAAGATTCGACTTTAGGACAGGGGTATAGCAATCAGCCCCAGCATTTT.